This T cell receptor (beta chain) derives from a study of blood T cell repertoires in COVID-19. Study-level information: Collection of acute and convalescent COVID-19 samples took place in the United States, Italy and Spain.

In the authors' methods: By means of reference gene primer amplification, nucleated cell counts were estimated. Repertoires were generated with immunoSEQ multiplex PCR, while TCRdb's copy carries only in-frame clones and drops some. The DNA gave D and trimming, while V, J and clone size come from that table. In the table there are roughly 240,000 clones, around 86% of which are singletons. The germline CDR1 and CDR2 sequences are LNHDA and SQIVND (reference sequence). V trimming: 9 bases; J trimming: 1 base; junction bases outside the gene matches: 5. This CDR3 has 15 residues. The receptor was derived from a man between 18 and 35 years old with active or convalescent COVID-19. The sample consisted of peripheral blood. The V call is TRBV19, the J call TRBJ2-3; 12 nucleotides agree with TRBD2. The CDR3 DNA is TGTGCCAGCGGGACTAGCGGGTTTGGCACAGATACGCAGTATTTT. Translation gives CASGTSGFGTDTQYF.